This TCR beta chain appears in the sequencing data of a study of T cells expressing NK-cell markers. About the research overall: Repertoires of TCR beta were obtained from T cells sorted as CD3+CD56+NKG2C+, CD3+CD56+NKG2C- and CD3+CD56-NKG2C+. Seven of the eight sequenced donors were HCMV-seropositive; one was seronegative. Study-wide findings and caveats: The same clonotypes also predominated in the CD3+CD56-NKG2C+ fraction of several donors.

As the method of synthesis, 5'RACE template switching with UMIs yielded TCR beta cDNA. Reprocessing the 5' RACE reads, TCRdb reports a single entry for every CDR3 protein and omits DNA. This sample's table has some 110,000 distinct CDR3 sequences. Turning to this clonotype: As yet, its antigen is unknown.

The CDR3 loop spans 12 amino acids. Germline loops: CDR1 GTSNPN, CDR2 SVGIG (reference sequence). This chain uses TRBV30 with TRBJ1-1. The clonotype originates from a woman between 18 and 70 years old in good health. Sequencing was done on a sample of blood T cells: a sorted CD56 or NKG2C T cell subset, CD4+ or CD8+ T cells, or bulk PBMC T cells (not recorded which). This CDR3 reads CAWSEENTEAFF.